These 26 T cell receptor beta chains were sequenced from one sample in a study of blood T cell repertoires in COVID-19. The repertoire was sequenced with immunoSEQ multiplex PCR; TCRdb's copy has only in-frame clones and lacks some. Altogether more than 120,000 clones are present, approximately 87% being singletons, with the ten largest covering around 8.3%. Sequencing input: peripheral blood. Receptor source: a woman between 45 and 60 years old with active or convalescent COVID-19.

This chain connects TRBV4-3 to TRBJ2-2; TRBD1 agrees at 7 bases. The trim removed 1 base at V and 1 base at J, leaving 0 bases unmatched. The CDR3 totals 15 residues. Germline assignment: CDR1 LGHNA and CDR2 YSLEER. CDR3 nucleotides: TGCGCCAGCAGCCAAGGGACAGGGAACACCGGGGAGCTGTTTTTT. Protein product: CASSQGTGNTGELFF.

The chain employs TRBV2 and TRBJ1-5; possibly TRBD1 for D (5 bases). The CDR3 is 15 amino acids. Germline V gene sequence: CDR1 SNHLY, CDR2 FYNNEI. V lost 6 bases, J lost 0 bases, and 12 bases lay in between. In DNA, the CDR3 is TGTGCCAGCAGGGGGGGGGAATATAGCAATCAGCCCCAGCATTTT. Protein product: CASRGGEYSNQPQHF.

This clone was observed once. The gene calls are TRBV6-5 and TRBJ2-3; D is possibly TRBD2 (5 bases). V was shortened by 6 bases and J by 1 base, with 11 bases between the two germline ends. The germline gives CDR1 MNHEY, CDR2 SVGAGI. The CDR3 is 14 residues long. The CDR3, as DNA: TGTGCCAGCAGGGACTCCCAACGCACAGATACGCAGTATTTT. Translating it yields CASRDSQRTDTQYF.

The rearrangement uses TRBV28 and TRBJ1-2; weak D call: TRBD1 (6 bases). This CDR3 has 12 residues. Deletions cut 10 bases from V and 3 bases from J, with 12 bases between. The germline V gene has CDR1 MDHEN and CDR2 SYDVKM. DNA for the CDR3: TGTGCCACTGGGGGGGCGCACTATGGCTACACCTTC. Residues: CATGGAHYGYTF.

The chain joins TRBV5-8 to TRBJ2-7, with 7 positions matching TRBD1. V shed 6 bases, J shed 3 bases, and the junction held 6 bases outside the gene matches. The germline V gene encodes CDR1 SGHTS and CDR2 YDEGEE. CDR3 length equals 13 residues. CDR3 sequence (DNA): TGTGCCAGCATCCTCGGACAGGACTACGAGCAGTACTTC. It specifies CASILGQDYEQYF. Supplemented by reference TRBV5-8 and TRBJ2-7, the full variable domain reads EAGVTQSPTHLIKTRGQQATLRCSPISGHTSVYWYQQALGLGLQFLLWYDEGEERNRGNFPPRFSGRQFPNYSSELNVNALELEDSALYLCASILGQDYEQYFGPGTRLTVT.

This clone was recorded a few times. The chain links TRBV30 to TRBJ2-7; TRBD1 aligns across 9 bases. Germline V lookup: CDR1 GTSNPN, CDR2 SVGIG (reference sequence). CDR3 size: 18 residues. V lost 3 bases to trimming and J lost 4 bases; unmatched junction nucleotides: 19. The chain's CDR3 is CAWRAWGQGIILGYEQYF. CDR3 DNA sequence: TGTGCCTGGAGAGCTTGGGGACAGGGTATTATTTTGGGGTACGAGCAGTACTTC.

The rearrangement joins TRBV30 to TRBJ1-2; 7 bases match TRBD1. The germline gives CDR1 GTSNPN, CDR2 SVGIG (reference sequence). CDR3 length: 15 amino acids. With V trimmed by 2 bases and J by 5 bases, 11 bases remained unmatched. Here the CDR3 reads CAWSLGTVRVYGYTF. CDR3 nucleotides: TGTGCCTGGAGTCTGGGGACAGTCCGGGTTTATGGCTACACCTTC.

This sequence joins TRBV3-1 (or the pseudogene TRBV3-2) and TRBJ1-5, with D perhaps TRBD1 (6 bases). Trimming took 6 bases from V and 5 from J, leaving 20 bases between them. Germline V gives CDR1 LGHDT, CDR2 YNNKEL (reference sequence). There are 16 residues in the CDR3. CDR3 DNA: TGTGCCAGCAGTAACCGGGGCGGGGGGGGCTATCAGCCCCAGCATTTT. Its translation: CASSNRGGGGYQPQHF.

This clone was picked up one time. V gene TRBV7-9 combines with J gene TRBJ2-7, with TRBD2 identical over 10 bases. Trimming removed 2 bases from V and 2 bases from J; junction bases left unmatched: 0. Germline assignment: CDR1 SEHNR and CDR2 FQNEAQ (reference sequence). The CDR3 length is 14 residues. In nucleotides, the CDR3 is TGTGCCAGCAGCTTAACTAGCGGGACCTACGAGCAGTACTTC. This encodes CASSLTSGTYEQYF.

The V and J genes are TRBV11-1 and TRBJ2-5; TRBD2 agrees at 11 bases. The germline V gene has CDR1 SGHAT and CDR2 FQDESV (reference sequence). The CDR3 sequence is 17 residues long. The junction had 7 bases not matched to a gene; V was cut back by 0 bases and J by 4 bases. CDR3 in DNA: TGTGCCAGCAGCTTAGCGCTTAGCGGGGGGGCTCGAGAGACCCAGTACTTC. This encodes CASSLALSGGARETQYF.

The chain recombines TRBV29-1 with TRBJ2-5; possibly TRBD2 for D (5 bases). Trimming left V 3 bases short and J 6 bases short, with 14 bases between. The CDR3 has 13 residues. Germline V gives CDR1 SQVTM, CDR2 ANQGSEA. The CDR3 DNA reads TGCAGCGTTGATCGGGCGGGTGGGAAGACCCAGTACTTC. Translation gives CSVDRAGGKTQYF.

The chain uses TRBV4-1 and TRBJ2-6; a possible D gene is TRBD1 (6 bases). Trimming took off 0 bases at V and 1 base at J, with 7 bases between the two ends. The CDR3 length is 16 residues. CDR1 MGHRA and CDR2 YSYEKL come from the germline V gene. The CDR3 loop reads CASSQEQGSGANVLTF. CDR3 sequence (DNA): TGCGCCAGCAGCCAAGAACAGGGATCTGGGGCCAACGTCCTGACTTTC.

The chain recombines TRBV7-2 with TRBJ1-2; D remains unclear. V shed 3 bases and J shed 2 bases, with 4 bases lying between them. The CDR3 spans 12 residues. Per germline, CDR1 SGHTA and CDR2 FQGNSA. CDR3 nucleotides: TGTGCCAGCAGCTTTCGGAACTATGGCTACACCTTC. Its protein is CASSFRNYGYTF. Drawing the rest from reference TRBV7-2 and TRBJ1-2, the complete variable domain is GAGVSQSPSNKVTEKGKDVELRCDPISGHTALYWYRQSLGQGLEFLIYFQGNSAPDKSGLPSDRFSAERTGGSVSTLTIQRTQQEDSAVYLCASSFRNYGYTFGSGTRLTVV.

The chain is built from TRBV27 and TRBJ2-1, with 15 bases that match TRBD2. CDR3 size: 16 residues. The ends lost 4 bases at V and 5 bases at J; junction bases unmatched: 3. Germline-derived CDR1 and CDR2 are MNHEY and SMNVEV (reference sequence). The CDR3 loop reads CASSSGTSGRHNEQFF. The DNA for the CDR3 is TGTGCCAGCAGTTCCGGGACTAGCGGGAGGCACAATGAGCAGTTCTTC.

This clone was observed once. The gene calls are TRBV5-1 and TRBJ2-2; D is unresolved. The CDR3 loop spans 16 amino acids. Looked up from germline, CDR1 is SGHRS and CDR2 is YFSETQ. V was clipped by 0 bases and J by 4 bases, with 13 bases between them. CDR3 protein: CASSLEVIGFTGELFF. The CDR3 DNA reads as TGCGCCAGCAGCTTGGAGGTAATCGGGTTCACCGGGGAGCTGTTTTTT. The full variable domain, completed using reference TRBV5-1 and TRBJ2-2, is KAGVTQTPRYLIKTRGQQVTLSCSPISGHRSVSWYQQTPGQGLQFLFEYFSETQRNKGNFPGRFSGRQFSNSRSEMNVSTLELGDSALYLCASSLEVIGFTGELFFGEGSRLTVL.

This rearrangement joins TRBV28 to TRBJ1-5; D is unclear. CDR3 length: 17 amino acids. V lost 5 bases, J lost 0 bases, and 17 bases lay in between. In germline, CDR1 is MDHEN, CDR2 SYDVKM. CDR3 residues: CASSPQPESYSNQPQHF. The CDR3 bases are TGTGCCAGCAGTCCCCAACCCGAGTCTTATAGCAATCAGCCCCAGCATTTT.

CDR3 nucleotides: TGTGCCAGTAGTATAGATAGTTATCAGCCCCAGCATTTT. Its protein is CASSIDSYQPQHF. The J gene is TRBJ1-5, the V gene TRBV19, with D uncertain. Germline-derived CDR1 and CDR2 are LNHDA and SQIVND (reference sequence). The CDR3 sequence is 13 residues long. V was clipped by 0 bases and J by 5 bases, with 5 bases between them.

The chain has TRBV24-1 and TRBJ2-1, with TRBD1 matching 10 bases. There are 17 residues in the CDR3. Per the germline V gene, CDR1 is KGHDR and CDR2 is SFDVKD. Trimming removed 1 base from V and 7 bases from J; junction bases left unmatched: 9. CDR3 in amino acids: CATSDLEWDRGWNEQFF. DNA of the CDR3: TGTGCCACCAGTGATTTAGAATGGGACAGGGGATGGAATGAGCAGTTCTTC.

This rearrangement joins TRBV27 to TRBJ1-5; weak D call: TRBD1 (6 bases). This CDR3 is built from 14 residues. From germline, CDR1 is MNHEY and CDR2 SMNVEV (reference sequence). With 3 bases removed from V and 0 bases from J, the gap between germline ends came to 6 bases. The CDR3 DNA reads TGTGCCAGCAGTTTGACAGGTAGCAATCAGCCCCAGCATTTT. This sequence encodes CASSLTGSNQPQHF.

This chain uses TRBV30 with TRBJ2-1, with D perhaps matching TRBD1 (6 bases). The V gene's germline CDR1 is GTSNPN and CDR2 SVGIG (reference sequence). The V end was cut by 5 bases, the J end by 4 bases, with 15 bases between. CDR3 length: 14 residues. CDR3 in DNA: TGTGCCTGGGTATCTCGGGACACATACAATGAGCAGTTCTTC. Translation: CAWVSRDTYNEQFF.

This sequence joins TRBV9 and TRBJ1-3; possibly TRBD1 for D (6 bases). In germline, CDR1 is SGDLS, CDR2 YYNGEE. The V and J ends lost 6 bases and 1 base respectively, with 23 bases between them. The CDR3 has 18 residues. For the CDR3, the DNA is TGTGCCAGCACCCCCCTTCGCAGGGGAGAGGGATCTGGAAACACCATATATTTT. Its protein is CASTPLRRGEGSGNTIYF.

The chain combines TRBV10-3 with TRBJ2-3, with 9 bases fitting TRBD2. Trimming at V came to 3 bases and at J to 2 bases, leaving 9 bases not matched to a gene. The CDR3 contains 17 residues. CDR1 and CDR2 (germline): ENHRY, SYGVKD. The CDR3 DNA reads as TGTGCCATCAGTGATCCGGCTAGCGGGGTAATCACAGATACGCAGTATTTT. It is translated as CAISDPASGVITDTQYF.

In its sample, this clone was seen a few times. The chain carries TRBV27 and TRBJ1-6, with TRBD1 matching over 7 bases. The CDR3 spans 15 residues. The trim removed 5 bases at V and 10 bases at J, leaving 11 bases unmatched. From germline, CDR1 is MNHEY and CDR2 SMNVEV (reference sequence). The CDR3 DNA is TGTGCCAGCAGTCGGCTAGACAGGGTTCGGTCACCCCTCCACTTT. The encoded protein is CASSRLDRVRSPLHF.

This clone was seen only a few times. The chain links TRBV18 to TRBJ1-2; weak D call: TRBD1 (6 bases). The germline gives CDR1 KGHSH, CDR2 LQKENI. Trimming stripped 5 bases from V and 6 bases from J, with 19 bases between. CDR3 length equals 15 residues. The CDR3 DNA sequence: TGTGCCAGCTCATCTCTACGGACAGCAGGGGATGGCTACACCTTC. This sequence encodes CASSSLRTAGDGYTF.

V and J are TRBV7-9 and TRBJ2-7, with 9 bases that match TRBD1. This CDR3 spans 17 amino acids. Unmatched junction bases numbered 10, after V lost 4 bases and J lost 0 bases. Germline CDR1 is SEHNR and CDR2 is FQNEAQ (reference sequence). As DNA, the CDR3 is TGTGCCAGCAGCTCACTTCCCGGGACAGGGAGCTCCTACGAGCAGTACTTC. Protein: CASSSLPGTGSSYEQYF.

This CDR3 reads CASSLTGYGYTF. The CDR3 DNA follows: TGTGCCAGCAGCCTGACAGGGTATGGCTACACCTTC. The chain has TRBV11-2 and TRBJ1-2; TRBD1 matches 7 bases. Germline assignment: CDR1 SGHAT and CDR2 FQNNGV. The V segment lost 5 bases and the J segment 5 bases; nucleotides outside the gene matches: 2. The CDR3 is 12 amino acids.